A single T cell receptor beta chain is shown here with its context. Its antigen is unidentified. Trimming shortened V by 0 bases and J by 2 bases, and 9 bases separated the two germline ends. This CDR3 is built from 15 residues. CDR1 and CDR2 from the germline V gene are SGDLS and YYNGEE. This entry is derived from a study of T cell responses to AZD1222 COVID-19 vaccine. General study findings and limits: No repertoire was sampled before or during the peak T cell response, only after it.

Here immunoSEQ multiplex PCR was the method, and the copy in TCRdb shows in-frame clones only, minus some. The sample has some 110,000 clones, 80% to 90% seen once. This chain links TRBV9 with TRBJ1-3; a possible D gene is TRBD1 (5 bases). Specimen: peripheral blood, collected 28 days after the second AZD1222 dose. This clonotype originated in an adult who received the AZD1222 COVID-19 vaccine. DNA for the CDR3: TGTGCCAGCAGCGTAGGGGGCAATCCTGGAAACACCATATATTTT. It yields the protein CASSVGGNPGNTIYF.